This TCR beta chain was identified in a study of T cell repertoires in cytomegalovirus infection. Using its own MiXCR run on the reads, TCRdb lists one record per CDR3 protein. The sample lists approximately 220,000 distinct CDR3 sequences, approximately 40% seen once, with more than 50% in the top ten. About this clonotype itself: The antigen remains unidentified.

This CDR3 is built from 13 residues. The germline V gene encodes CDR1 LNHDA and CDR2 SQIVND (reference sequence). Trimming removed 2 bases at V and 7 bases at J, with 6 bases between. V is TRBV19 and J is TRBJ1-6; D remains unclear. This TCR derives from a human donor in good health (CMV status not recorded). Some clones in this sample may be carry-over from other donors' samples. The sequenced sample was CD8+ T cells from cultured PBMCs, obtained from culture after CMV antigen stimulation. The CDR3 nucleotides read TGTGCCAGTAGTATACAGCCGAATTCACCCCTCCACTTT. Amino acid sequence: CASSIQPNSPLHF.